This TCR beta chain was identified in a study of blood T cells in healthy people across ages. Isolated PBMCs totaled at least 6 million in each sample. This clonotype was observed a handful of times. What it binds is not known. Study results and limitations: Comparison with aged donors showed that long-lived donors had more naive CD4+ cells and higher diversity. Per million T cells, TCR beta diversity dropped roughly linearly as age increased.

V was pared by 7 bases and J by 0 bases, with 13 bases between. This CDR3 has 15 residues. Germline V lookup: CDR1 SGHAT, CDR2 FQNNGV. Together with a sample-barcoded 5' primer, a J-beta primer mix was included in a second PCR lasting about 6 to 12 cycles. Every molecule of cDNA carried a tag from a template-switch adaptor with 12 random nucleotides. Via MiXCR, TCRdb re-called the 5' RACE reads, giving one row per CDR3 protein. The top ten clones hold more than 3% of a sample with 550,000 to 800,000 distinct CDR3 sequences, around 21% of them seen once. Sequencing was performed on blood. The chain couples TRBV11-2 to TRBJ1-5; D remains unclear. This TCR derives from a man aged 70-80 years in good health. The CDR3 loop is CASTRGDNSNQPQHF. The DNA for the CDR3 is TGTGCCAGCACCCGAGGAGACAATAGCAATCAGCCCCAGCATTTT. Complete variable domain (other parts from reference TRBV11-2 and TRBJ1-5): EAGVAQSPRYKIIEKRQSVAFWCNPISGHATLYWYQQILGQGPKLLIQFQNNGVVDDSQLPKDRFSAERLKGVDSTLKIQPAKLEDSAVYLCASTRGDNSNQPQHFGDGTRLSIL.